The clone carrying this T cell receptor (beta chain) was picked up a small number of times. This specimen belongs to a study of human T cells and chemical hapten exposure. Study background: The study patch tested 0.01% DPC on the upper back and read results at 6 days.

Via MiXCR, TCRdb re-called the RACE reads, giving one row per CDR3 protein. Here the sample spans 80,000 to 95,000 distinct CDR3 sequences, 11% being singletons. Sample time point: patch test 2, 6 weeks after DPC sensitization. Treatment described: therapeutic diphenylcyclopropenone sensitization with weekly scalp DPC. CDR1 and CDR2 (germline): SQVTM, ANQGSEA. V shed 4 bases and J shed 4 bases, with 9 bases lying between them. CDR3 length: 12 residues. This chain links TRBV29-1 with TRBJ2-3; no definite D call. The material was whole blood, obtained in connection with sensitization to the hapten diphenylcyclopropenone (DPC). The sequence was obtained from a man aged 35-49 years with alopecia areata. Some clones in this sample may be carry-over from other donors' samples. CDR3 bases: TGCAGCGTTGTGGTGGGGTCAGATACGCAGTATTTT. This translates into CSVVVGSDTQYF.